This TCR beta chain was recovered during a study of shared clonotypes between healthy human individuals. Looking at the study overall: In total, the donors were two women and a few men aged 18 to 49. Whole-study findings and limits: Enrolling few donors narrowed the genetic and exposure-history diversity that was represented.

In regard to this clone: The antigen remains undetermined.

TCRdb's copy holds only in-frame clones and misses some; the assay was immunoSEQ multiplex PCR. The sample records about 980,000 clones, over 60% being singletons. There are 14 residues in the CDR3. V was clipped by 2 bases and J by 5 bases, with 13 bases between them. The V gene's germline CDR1 is SQVTM and CDR2 ANQGSEA. Material for sequencing was memory CD4+ T cells sorted from blood. Subset reported: CD45RA-negative fraction. The chain joins TRBV29-1 to TRBJ1-5, with D maybe TRBD1 (5 bases). The sequence came from a man between 18 and 29 years old in good health. As DNA, the CDR3 is TGCAGCGTTGAAACTGGGGGAATCGATCAGCCCCAGCATTTT. Translating gives CSVETGGIDQPQHF.